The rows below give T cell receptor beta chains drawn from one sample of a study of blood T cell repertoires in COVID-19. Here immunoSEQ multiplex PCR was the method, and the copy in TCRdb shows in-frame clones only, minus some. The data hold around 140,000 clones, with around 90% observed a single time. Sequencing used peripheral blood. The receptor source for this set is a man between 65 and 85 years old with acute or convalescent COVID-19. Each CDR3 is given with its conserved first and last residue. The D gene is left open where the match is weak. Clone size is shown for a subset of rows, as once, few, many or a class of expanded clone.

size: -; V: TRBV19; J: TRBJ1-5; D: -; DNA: TGTGCCAGTAGTATTCGGGGTCGGGACAATCAGCCCCAGCATTTT; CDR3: CASSIRGRDNQPQHF
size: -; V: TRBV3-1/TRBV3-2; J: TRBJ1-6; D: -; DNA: TGTGCCAGCAGCCGGAACAGGGCTAATTCACCCCTCCACTTT; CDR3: CASSRNRANSPLHF
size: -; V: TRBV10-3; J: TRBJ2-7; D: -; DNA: TGTGCCATCAGTGAACCCGGGTTGCAGTACTTC; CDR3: CAISEPGLQYF
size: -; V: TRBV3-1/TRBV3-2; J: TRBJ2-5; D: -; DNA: TGTGCCAGCAGGAGTCTAGCATTGGAGACCCAGTACTTC; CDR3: CASRSLALETQYF
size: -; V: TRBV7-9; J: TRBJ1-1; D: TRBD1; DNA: TGTGCCAGCAGCCTCGGGACAGCGAACACTGAAGCTTTCTTT; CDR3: CASSLGTANTEAFF
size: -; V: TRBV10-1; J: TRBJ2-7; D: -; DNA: TGCGCCAGCAGTGAGTCCGCAGGGAGGTACGACGAGCAGTACTTC; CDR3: CASSESAGRYDEQYF
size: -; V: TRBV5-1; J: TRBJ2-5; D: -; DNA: TGCGCCAGCAGCTTGGCCGCGTGGGGGGAAGAGACCCAGTACTTC; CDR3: CASSLAAWGEETQYF
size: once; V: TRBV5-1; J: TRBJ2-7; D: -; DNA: TGCGCCAGCAGCCCATGGACAGTCTACGAGCAGTACTTC; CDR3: CASSPWTVYEQYF
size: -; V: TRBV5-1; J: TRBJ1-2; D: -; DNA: TGCGCCAGCACTACCCCCGGTGAAGTCCCCTCAGGCTACACCTTC; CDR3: CASTTPGEVPSGYTF
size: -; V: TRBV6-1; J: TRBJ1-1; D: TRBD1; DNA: TGTGCCAGCAGTGAAGCGCGTTGGCCAGGGGGCGCTTGGGGCACTGAAGCTTTCTTT; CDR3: CASSEARWPGGAWGTEAFF
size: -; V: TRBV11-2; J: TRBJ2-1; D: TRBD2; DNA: TGTGCCAGCAGCTTAGATCGTGCTAGCGGGAGTAATGAGCAGTTCTTC; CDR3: CASSLDRASGSNEQFF
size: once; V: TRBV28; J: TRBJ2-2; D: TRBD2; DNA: TGTGCCAGCAGTTTAGAGAGACTAGCGGGCCGCGGTACCGGGGAGCTGTTTTTT; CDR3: CASSLERLAGRGTGELFF
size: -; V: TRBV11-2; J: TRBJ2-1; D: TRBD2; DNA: TGTGCCAGCAGCTTAGATCCCAGCGGGAGTAGCTATGAGCAGTTCTTC; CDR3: CASSLDPSGSSYEQFF
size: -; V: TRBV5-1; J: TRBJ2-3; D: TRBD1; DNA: TGCGCCAGCAGCTTAGGGACAGCCACAGATACGCAGTATTTT; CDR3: CASSLGTATDTQYF